This paragraph covers one TCR beta chain sequence. The sample originates from a study of control samples from healthy donors and cancer patients. This CDR3 has 12 amino acids. The germline CDR1 and CDR2 sequences are DFQATT and SNEGSKA (reference sequence). V lost 3 bases, J lost 5 bases, and 10 bases lay in between. The protocol was immunoSEQ multiplex PCR, while the TCRdb copy is restricted to in-frame clones and leaves out a portion. Among 100,000 to 150,000 clones listed, over 80% were seen once. This rearrangement joins TRBV20-1 to TRBJ2-5; D is uncertain. The TCR originated in a woman aged 50 to 65 in good health. The sample was blood. CDR3 amino acids: CSASLVAETQYF. For the CDR3, the DNA is TGCAGTGCTAGTTTAGTAGCCGAGACCCAGTACTTC.